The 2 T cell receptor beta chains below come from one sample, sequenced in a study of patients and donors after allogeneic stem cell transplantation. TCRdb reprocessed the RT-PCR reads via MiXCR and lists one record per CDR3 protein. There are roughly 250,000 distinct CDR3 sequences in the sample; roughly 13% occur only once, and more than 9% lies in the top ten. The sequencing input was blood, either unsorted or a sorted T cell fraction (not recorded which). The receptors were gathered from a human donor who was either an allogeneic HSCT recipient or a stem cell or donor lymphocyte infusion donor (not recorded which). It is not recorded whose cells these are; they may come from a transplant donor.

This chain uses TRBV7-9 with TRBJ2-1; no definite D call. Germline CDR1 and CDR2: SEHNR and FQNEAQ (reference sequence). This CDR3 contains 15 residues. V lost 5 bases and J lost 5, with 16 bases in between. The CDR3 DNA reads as TGTGCCAGCAGCAATACCATGGCGGAGAACAATGAGCAGTTCTTC. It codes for CASSNTMAENNEQFF.

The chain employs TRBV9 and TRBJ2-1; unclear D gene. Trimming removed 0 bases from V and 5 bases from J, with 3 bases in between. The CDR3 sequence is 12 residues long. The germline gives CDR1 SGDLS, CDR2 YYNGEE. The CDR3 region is CASSVADNEQFF. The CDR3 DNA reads TGTGCCAGCAGCGTAGCGGACAATGAGCAGTTCTTC.